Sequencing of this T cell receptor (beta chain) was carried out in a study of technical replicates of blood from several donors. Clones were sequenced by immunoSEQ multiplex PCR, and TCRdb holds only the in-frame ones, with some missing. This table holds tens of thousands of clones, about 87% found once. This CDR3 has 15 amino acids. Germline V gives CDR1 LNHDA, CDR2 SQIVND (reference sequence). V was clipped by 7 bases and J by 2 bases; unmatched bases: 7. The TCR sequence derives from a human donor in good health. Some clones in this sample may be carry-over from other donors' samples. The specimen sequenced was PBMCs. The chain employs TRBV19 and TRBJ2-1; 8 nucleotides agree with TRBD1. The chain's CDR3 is CASTTDRGAYNEQFF. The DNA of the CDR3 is TGTGCCAGTACGACCGACAGGGGCGCCTACAATGAGCAGTTCTTC.